This TCR beta chain is from a study of T cells after yellow fever vaccination. About the study: Each low-cell-number fraction was prepared by means of SMART-Seq v4 Ultra Low Input.

Germline CDR1 SGHNT, CDR2 YYREEE (reference sequence). V lost 4 bases and J lost 2; bases outside the gene matches: 4. The CDR3 has 16 residues. Points on this clonotype: Its antigen is undetermined. This may arise from a read error, as a much more abundant clone is one base away. This is likely a read error, given that the CDR3 carries no conserved phenylalanine or tryptophan at its end.

For TCR, cDNA came from 5'RACE template switching, which added a universal primer site and UMIs. TCRdb analysed the 5' RACE reads with MiXCR anew, one entry per CDR3 protein. In the table there are around 500,000 distinct CDR3 sequences, 20% to 25% of which are singletons. Study findings and constraints: The secondary response was weaker, and its peak arrived faster, on day 5 versus 15.

The material sequenced was PBMCs, taken less than 25 days after the first yellow fever vaccination. The receptor comes from a man between 18 and 29 years old who received the YFV17D yellow fever vaccine. The chain employs TRBV5-4 and TRBJ2-1; TRBD2 matches at 12 bases. CDR3 sequence: CASSRPSGGAYNEQFL. DNA for the CDR3: TGTGCCAGCAGCCGACCTAGCGGGGGGGCCTACAATGAGCAGTTCTTA.